Listed below are T cell receptor beta chains from one sample, sequenced in a study of T-cell reconstitution after alpha-beta-depleted transplantation in children. Each CDR3 protein is one row after TCRdb ran MiXCR on the PCR reads. There are 300,000 or so distinct CDR3 sequences in the sample; 9.9% occur only once, and roughly a tenth lies in the top ten. Sequencing was performed on PBMCs from the stem cell graft donor, taken from the stem cell graft. These TCRs come from a human donor who donated a stem cell graft to a child with SCID. CDR3s include the opening cysteine and the closing phenylalanine or tryptophan. Each record gives: clone size, CDR3 length, D gene, V gene, J gene, CDR3 DNA, CDR3 protein. The D gene is left open where the match is weak. Not all rows give a size; the values are once, few, many and, for expanded clones, a class.

many,14,-,TRBV4-1,TRBJ2-2,TGCGCCAGCAGCCAAGTAACGGGGACCCGGGAGCTGTTTTTT,CASSQVTGTRELFF
few,16,TRBD1,TRBV7-9,TRBJ1-6,TGTGCCAGCAGCTTAGCGCTGCCAGGGGGGTATTCACCCCTCCACTTT,CASSLALPGGYSPLHF
-,14,-,TRBV5-1,TRBJ2-7,TGCGCCAGCAGCTGGACCCAACCTCCTTACGAGCAGTACTTC,CASSWTQPPYEQYF
-,13,-,TRBV20-1,TRBJ2-7,TGCAGTGCCCTGCTAGGAGGGTACGGCGAGCAGTACTTC,CSALLGGYGEQYF
few,14,-,TRBV5-1,TRBJ1-2,TGCGCCAGCAGCTTGGACGGGTCACGAGGTGGCTACACCTTC,CASSLDGSRGGYTF
few,15,TRBD1,TRBV29-1,TRBJ2-3,TGCAGCGTGACGCACCCGGACAGGGCTACGGATACGCAGTATTTT,CSVTHPDRATDTQYF
few,15,-,TRBV7-2,TRBJ2-1,TGTGCCAGCAGCTTACTTCGACAAGGGGATCCTGAGCAGTTCTTC,CASSLLRQGDPEQFF
many,12,-,TRBV29-1,TRBJ2-1,TGCAGCGTTTATTTAATGGAACTCCAACAGTTCTTC,CSVYLMELQQFF
-,16,-,TRBV12-3/TRBV12-4,TRBJ2-7,TGTGCCAGCAGTTTAGCGTCGGCAGGGAATATCTACGAGCAGTACTTC,CASSLASAGNIYEQYF
-,11,-,TRBV5-1,TRBJ2-7,TGCGCCAGCAACCTGGGGGGCGAGCAGTACTTC,CASNLGGEQYF
-,13,-,TRBV20-1,TRBJ2-7,TGCAGTGCTAGAGATGAGGGATCCTACGAGCAGTACTTC,CSARDEGSYEQYF
many,14,-,TRBV5-1,TRBJ2-3,TGCGCCAGCAGCTTGGGTCGGGAAGGGGATACGCAGTATTTT,CASSLGREGDTQYF
many,14,-,TRBV2,TRBJ1-1,TGTGCCACCCGTCCCGAGGGGAGGTATACTGAAGCTTTCTTT,CATRPEGRYTEAFF
few,15,-,TRBV9,TRBJ1-5,TGTGCCAGCAGCGAGGGACCTCGGGATACTCAGCCCCAGCATTTT,CASSEGPRDTQPQHF
many,15,-,TRBV3-1,TRBJ2-3,TGTGCCAGCAGGAAAGGGGGGGCGAATTCAGATACGCAGTATTTT,CASRKGGANSDTQYF
few,16,TRBD1,TRBV4-2,TRBJ2-7,TGTGCCAGCAGCCAGGGTGGACAGGGGTTGTCCTACGAGCAGTACTTC,CASSQGGQGLSYEQYF
-,19,TRBD1,TRBV6-5,TRBJ2-7,TGTGCCAGCAGTTACCAAACTACTACCGGGACAGGGAACTCCTACGAGCAGTACTTC,CASSYQTTTGTGNSYEQYF
once,14,-,TRBV18,TRBJ1-6,TGTGCCAGCTCACCACCCGGGGGGCGTTCACCCCTCCACTTT,CASSPPGGRSPLHF
many,12,-,TRBV5-1,TRBJ2-3,TGCGCCAGCAGCTCGACAATAGATACGCAGTATTTT,CASSSTIDTQYF
many,16,TRBD2,TRBV2,TRBJ2-1,TGTGCCAGCAGTGAAATAGGACTAGCGGGGTACAATGAGCAGTTCTTC,CASSEIGLAGYNEQFF
once,13,-,TRBV24-1,TRBJ1-5,TGTGCCACCAGTGCGTGGGGGAATCAGCCCCAGCATTTT,CATSAWGNQPQHF
-,14,TRBD1,TRBV12-3/TRBV12-4,TRBJ2-3,TGTGCCAGCAGTCTGGACAGGGAATCAGATACGCAGTATTTT,CASSLDRESDTQYF
-,15,-,TRBV3-1,TRBJ2-2,TGTGCCAGCAGACAAACTGGGGGAAACACCGGGGAGCTGTTTTTT,CASRQTGGNTGELFF
-,16,TRBD1,TRBV20-1,TRBJ1-2,TGCAGTGCTAGAGGCGACAGGGCCTCTTTCGACTATGGCCACACCTTC,CSARGDRASFDYGHTF
few,16,TRBD1,TRBV14,TRBJ1-2,TGTGCCAGCAGCTACCTGGGGACAGGGGGCAACTATGGCTACACCTTC,CASSYLGTGGNYGYTF